This TCR beta chain was profiled in a study of T cell changes during pregnancy in multiple sclerosis. Germline V gene sequence: CDR1 ENHRY, CDR2 SYGVKD. This CDR3 spans 21 amino acids. J gave up 4 bases and V 0 bases, and 15 bases lay outside the gene matches. Assay: immunoSEQ multiplex PCR; the TCRdb copy retains only in-frame clones and omits some. Seen here are around 60,000 clones, over 95% observed once, and the top ten hold roughly 2.3%. Here the sequenced sample was CD8+ T cells from peripheral blood mononuclear cells, taken after pregnancy. The V gene is TRBV10-3, the J gene TRBJ2-1, with 13 bases aligning to TRBD2. The source of this sequence is a female donor with multiple sclerosis, enrolled in a pregnancy study. The CDR3 DNA follows: TGTGCCATCAGTGAGTCGGTTTTGGGCCATCAACTAGCGGGAGGGTACAATGAGCAGTTCTTC. Its protein product is CAISESVLGHQLAGGYNEQFF.